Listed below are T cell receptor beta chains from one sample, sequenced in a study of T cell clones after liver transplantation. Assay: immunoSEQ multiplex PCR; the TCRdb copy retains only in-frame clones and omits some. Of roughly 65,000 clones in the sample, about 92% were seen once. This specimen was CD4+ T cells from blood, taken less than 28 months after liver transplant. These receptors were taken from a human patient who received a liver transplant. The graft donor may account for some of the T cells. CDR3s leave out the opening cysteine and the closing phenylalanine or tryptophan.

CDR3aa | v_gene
ASSAGGGIVQPQH | TRBV18
ASSKTGGFYGYT | TRBV28
ASSQGAGPTETQY | TRBV4-2
ASSEPNEQF | TRBV6-1
ASSPLRGTPLGSYNEQF | TRBV18
ASSWDRAYEQY | TRBV5-7
ASSSLLEDTQY | TRBV5-1
ASSIAQGYGYT | TRBV19
ASSFGAGGEQF | TRBV10-1
ASAPMPGTGASYNEQF | TRBV19
ASSALYMNTEAF | TRBV21-1
ASSLYRRANYGYT | TRBV27
ASSSQLAGGRNEQF | TRBV11-3
ATSRPHKNTGELF | TRBV15
ASSGDNFYGYT | TRBV6-4
ASSEAAGWWNTEAF | TRBV6-1
ASREEGINTGELF | TRBV5-6
ASSEDSVTEQF | TRBV11-3
ASSFNSGPLTQNEQF | TRBV5-4
SVDSRNTGELF | TRBV29-1
ASSINAGGSGELF | TRBV19
ASSLRVPETQY | TRBV28
ASSYSTGQETQY | TRBV6-6
ASTADFSGEAF | TRBV19
ASSHNILDTQY | TRBV11-3
ASSLSSYKFPNQPQH | TRBV7-2
ASSGSETQY | TRBV11-1
SVGGGSGRAAQYNEQF | TRBV29-1
ASSLAFGGRMSGELF | TRBV5-6
ASSSQGSGANVLT | TRBV5-1
ASSLPGLNTEAF | TRBV5-1